Many counts were recorded for the clone carrying this T cell receptor beta chain. One entry per CDR3 protein results from TCRdb running MiXCR on the 5' RACE reads. The table records 80,000 to 100,000 distinct CDR3 sequences, 5.8% of them present only once. The J segment lost 4 bases and the V segment lost 7 bases, leaving 13 bases of the junction unmatched. The germline V gene encodes CDR1 SEHNR and CDR2 FQNEAQ (reference sequence). This CDR3 has 16 amino acids. The sample is drawn from a study of T cells after yellow fever vaccination. The sequences come from CD8+ T cells sorted from PBMCs, collected 10 days after the yellow fever booster vaccination. The chain combines TRBV7-9 with TRBJ2-1; 7 bases line up with TRBD1. The clonotype originates from a man younger than 35 who received the YFV17D yellow fever vaccine. CDR3 nucleotides: TGTGCCAGCACCCGGACGAGAGGGGGCTATTACAATGAGCAGTTCTTC. It translates to CASTRTRGGYYNEQFF.